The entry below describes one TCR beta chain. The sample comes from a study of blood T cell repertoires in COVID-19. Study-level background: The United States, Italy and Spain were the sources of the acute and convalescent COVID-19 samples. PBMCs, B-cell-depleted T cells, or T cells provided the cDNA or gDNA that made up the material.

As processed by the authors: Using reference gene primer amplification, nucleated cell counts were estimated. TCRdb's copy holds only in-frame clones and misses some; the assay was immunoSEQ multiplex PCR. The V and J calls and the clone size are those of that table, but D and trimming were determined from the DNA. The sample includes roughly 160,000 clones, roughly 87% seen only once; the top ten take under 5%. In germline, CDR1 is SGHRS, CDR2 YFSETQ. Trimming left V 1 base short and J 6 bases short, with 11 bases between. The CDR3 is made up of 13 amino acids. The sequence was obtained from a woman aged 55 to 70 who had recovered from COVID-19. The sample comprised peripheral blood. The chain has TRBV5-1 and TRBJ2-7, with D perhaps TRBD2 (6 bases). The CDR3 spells CASSLSGYGEQYF. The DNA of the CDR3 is TGCGCCAGCAGCTTGAGCGGGTACGGCGAGCAGTACTTC.